This is a list of T cell receptor beta chains from one sample in a study of OX40 agonist ivuxolimab in advanced cancers. Only in-frame clones appear in the TCRdb table, and some are missing; sequencing was by immunoSEQ multiplex PCR. The sample gives roughly 49,000 clones, about four fifths of which show up once; approximately 6.5% is in the top ten. This sample comprised CD4+ or CD8+ T cells sorted from blood, obtained in a trial of the OX40 agonist ivuxolimab. These receptors came from an adult with an advanced solid tumor such as melanoma, head and neck, liver or kidney cancer. Both conserved end residues are part of each CDR3. D genes are given only for firm matches. The size entry is marked missing in some rows and otherwise reads once, few, many or a size class.

NA	few	TRBJ2-1	TRBV27	CASSPTAYNEQFF	TGTGCCAGCAGTCCGACAGCTTACAATGAGCAGTTCTTC
TRBD2	NA	TRBJ2-1	TRBV9	CASSVGGTSVNEQFF	TGTGCCAGCAGCGTAGGAGGGACTAGCGTAAATGAGCAGTTCTTC
NA	once	TRBJ1-4	TRBV6-5	CASSLGTYNEKLFF	TGTGCCAGCAGTCTCGGGACTTATAATGAAAAACTGTTTTTT
NA	NA	TRBJ2-7	TRBV27	CASSLGPHPYEQYF	TGTGCCAGCAGTCTAGGGCCCCACCCCTACGAGCAGTACTTC
TRBD1	NA	TRBJ2-1	TRBV7-9	CASSDAGTGLYNEQFF	TGTGCCAGCAGCGACGCTGGGACAGGGTTGTACAATGAGCAGTTCTTC
NA	NA	TRBJ1-1	TRBV28	CASRGMGEEAFF	TGTGCCAGCAGGGGGATGGGGGAAGAAGCTTTCTTT
NA	few	TRBJ1-5	TRBV2	CASSEWIANQPQHF	TGTGCCAGCAGTGAATGGATAGCCAATCAGCCCCAGCATTTT
TRBD2	NA	TRBJ2-5	TRBV13	CASSTRGAGEETQYF	TGTGCCAGCAGCACCCGTGGAGCGGGGGAAGAGACCCAGTACTTC
TRBD1	NA	TRBJ2-3	TRBV5-1	CASSLLVGQGGTDTQYF	TGCGCCAGCAGCTTGTTGGTAGGGCAGGGGGGCACAGATACGCAGTATTTT
TRBD2	once	TRBJ2-7	TRBV9	CASSVNSGRAYEQYF	TGTGCCAGCAGCGTAAATAGCGGGAGGGCCTACGAGCAGTACTTC
NA	NA	TRBJ2-2	TRBV4-1	CASSQQGFNTGELFF	TGCGCCAGCAGCCAACAGGGGTTCAACACCGGGGAGCTGTTTTTT
TRBD1	NA	TRBJ1-1	TRBV7-9	CASSQGQGIAEAFF	TGTGCCAGCAGCCAGGGACAGGGAATCGCTGAAGCTTTCTTT
NA	NA	TRBJ1-5	TRBV6-5	CATQPGWGQPQHF	TGTGCCACTCAGCCAGGGTGGGGTCAGCCCCAGCATTTT
NA	few	TRBJ1-1	TRBV19	CATRVGGTEAFF	TGTGCCACCAGGGTGGGGGGCACTGAAGCTTTCTTT